Below, 11 T cell receptor beta chains from the same sample are listed, as sequenced in a study of T cells in localized non-small cell lung cancer. This table comes from immunoSEQ multiplex PCR, and its TCRdb copy is limited to in-frame clones, with some not included. The sample shows about 43,000 clones, roughly 90% of them seen only once. Material: PBMCs, obtained before any cancer treatment. The origin of the receptors is a woman aged 35-75 years with stage II lung adenocarcinoma.

The rearrangement uses TRBV28 and TRBJ1-2; possible D gene TRBD1, 6 bases. Looked up from germline, CDR1 is MDHEN and CDR2 is SYDVKM. CDR3 length equals 14 residues. V lost 7 bases and J lost 1, with 13 bases in between. CDR3 nucleotides: TGTGCCAGCACCCCGACAGGACATAACTATGGCTACACCTTC. It translates to CASTPTGHNYGYTF.

The chain is built from TRBV5-6 and TRBJ1-2, with TRBD1 matching 8 bases. Trimming removed 2 bases from V and 5 bases from J; junction bases left unmatched: 8. This CDR3 is 15 amino acids long. Germline V CDR1 and CDR2: SGHDT, YYEEEE. DNA of the CDR3: TGTGCCAGCAGCTTCTATGGACAGGGCAGATATGGCTACACCTTC. Its protein product is CASSFYGQGRYGYTF.

The V gene is TRBV15, the J gene TRBJ2-2, with 9 bases fitting TRBD2. V lost 7 bases and J lost 5; bases outside the gene matches: 11. Germline V gives CDR1 LNHNV, CDR2 YYDKDF (reference sequence). There are 16 residues in the CDR3. CDR3 sequence reads: CATKFTSGRLTGELFF. The DNA of the CDR3 is TGTGCCACCAAATTTACAAGCGGGAGGCTAACCGGGGAGCTGTTTTTT.

This sequence joins TRBV2 and TRBJ2-2; D possibly corresponds to TRBD2 (6 bases). CDR3 length: 15 residues. V was cut by 7 bases and J by 0 bases, with 12 bases left in between. Per the germline V gene, CDR1 is SNHLY and CDR2 is FYNNEI. The CDR3 nucleotides read TGTGCCAGCAACGGGGGTCTCGCGAACACCGGGGAGCTGTTTTTT. This codes for CASNGGLANTGELFF. Full variable domain (remainder filled in from reference TRBV2 and TRBJ2-2): EPEVTQTPSHQVTQMGQEVILRCVPISNHLYFYWYRQILGQKVEFLVSFYNNEISEKSEIFDDQFSVERPDGSNFTLKIRSTKLEDSAMYFCASNGGLANTGELFFGEGSRLTVL.

This chain connects TRBV6-1 to TRBJ2-1; no clear D. This CDR3 is 13 amino acids long. The V end was cut by 5 bases, the J end by 6 bases, with 11 bases between. Per the germline V gene, CDR1 is MNHNS and CDR2 is SASEGT. The CDR3 DNA follows: TGTGCCAGCAGTCTACGCGAGGTCAATGAGCAGTTCTTC. Its translation is CASSLREVNEQFF.

V and J are TRBV6-5 and TRBJ2-7, with 10 bases matching TRBD1. J was trimmed by 4 bases and V by 5 bases; bases with no gene match: 5. Germline V gene sequence: CDR1 MNHEY, CDR2 SVGAGI. The CDR3 is 14 amino acids. CDR3 bases: TGTGCCAGCAGTACCGGGACAGGGGCGTACGAGCAGTACTTC. This sequence encodes CASSTGTGAYEQYF.

The rearrangement links TRBV11-2 to TRBJ2-3, with 7 bases matching TRBD1. V dropped 3 bases and J dropped 3; count of bases not matched to a gene: 3. Per germline, CDR1 SGHAT and CDR2 FQNNGV. This CDR3 is 14 amino acids long. The CDR3, as DNA: TGTGCCAGCAGCTTCGACAGGGTGACAGATACGCAGTATTTT. Protein product: CASSFDRVTDTQYF.

The chain couples TRBV13 to TRBJ2-7; no clear D. V lost 0 bases, J lost 5 bases, and 5 bases lay in between. The CDR3 contains 12 residues. Germline V gives CDR1 PRHDT, CDR2 FYEKMQ (reference sequence). Here the CDR3 DNA reads TGTGCCAGCAGCTTAGGCCCCCACGAGCAGTACTTC. Its protein is CASSLGPHEQYF.

The chain is built from TRBV5-4 and TRBJ2-2; 7 positions match TRBD2. V was pared by 2 bases and J by 5 bases, with 15 bases of the junction left unmatched. The germline gives CDR1 SGHNT, CDR2 YYREEE (reference sequence). This CDR3 is built from 18 residues. The CDR3 loop is CASSFPSGSGTRTGELFF. The CDR3 nucleotides are TGTGCCAGCAGCTTCCCTTCCGGAAGCGGGACGAGGACCGGGGAGCTGTTTTTT.

This chain connects TRBV4-1 to TRBJ2-7; the D gene is possibly TRBD1 (6 bases). Germline assignment: CDR1 MGHRA and CDR2 YSYEKL. The CDR3 contains 18 residues. V was pared by 4 bases and J by 5 bases, with 27 bases between. As DNA, the CDR3 is TGCGCCAGCAGCCCCCGATGGTTAAGCCGGGGACAAGGGGACGAGCAGTACTTC. Translated, it gives CASSPRWLSRGQGDEQYF.

The CDR3 protein is CASNAAGTYEQYF. Here the CDR3 DNA reads TGTGCCAGCAATGCAGCAGGGACCTACGAGCAGTACTTC. V and J are TRBV2 and TRBJ2-7, with a tentative D call TRBD1 (5 bases). V lost 7 bases to trimming and J lost 2 bases, with 12 bases between them. Per the germline V gene, CDR1 is SNHLY and CDR2 is FYNNEI. The CDR3 sequence is 13 residues long.